The TCR beta chain under discussion was sequenced for a study of regulatory T cells in long-lasting Graves disease. Study-level results: TCR diversity was lower in persistent Graves' patients than in newly diagnosed ones. Sharing of public clonotypes was greater in persistent patients (roughly 2,600) than in new patients (roughly 970).

Documented time point: newly diagnosed GD, antithyroid drugs for less than 3 months. PBMCs were the source of the RNA used for TCR sequencing. Germline V gives CDR1 DFQATT, CDR2 SNEGSKA (reference sequence). V lost 1 base, J lost 8 bases, and 4 bases stayed unmatched. The CDR3 covers 12 residues. Construction of TCR beta libraries relied on iRepertoire HTBI primers and on Arm-PCR targeting CDR3 regions. Via MiXCR, TCRdb re-called the multiplex PCR reads, giving one row per CDR3 protein. In the table there are about 520,000 distinct CDR3 sequences, around 13% of which are singletons. The table lists this clonotype with a few counts. The antigen remains unidentified. A further study also used this sample, focusing on T cells in Graves' hyperthyroidism and ophthalmopathy. From that paper: Each diagnosis was grounded in clinical symptoms, serum thyroxine and TRAb, thyroid ultrasound, and orbital computed tomography. HTBI primers drove first-round RT-PCR of the TCR CDR3.

The chain couples TRBV20-1 to TRBJ2-7; 8 bases are shared with TRBD1. The sequence derives from a woman younger than 45 with Graves disease. Material: peripheral blood mononuclear cells (PBMCs), obtained at new diagnosis, from a patient treated with antithyroid drugs. In DNA, the CDR3 is TGCAGTGCTAGAGGACAGGGGAGTAAGCAGTACTTC. Amino acid sequence: CSARGQGSKQYF.